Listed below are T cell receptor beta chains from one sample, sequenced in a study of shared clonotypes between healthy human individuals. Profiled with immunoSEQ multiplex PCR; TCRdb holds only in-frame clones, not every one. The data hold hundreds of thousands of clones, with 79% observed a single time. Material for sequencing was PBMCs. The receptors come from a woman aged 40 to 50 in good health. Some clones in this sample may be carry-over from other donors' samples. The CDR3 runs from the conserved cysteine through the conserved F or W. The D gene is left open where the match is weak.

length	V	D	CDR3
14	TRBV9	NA	CASRPYRAADGYTF
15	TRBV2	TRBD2	CASKPGLAGTGELFF
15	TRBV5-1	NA	CASSLGAGGTYEQYF
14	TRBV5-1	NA	CASSPASFYNEQFF
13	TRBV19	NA	CASSWQGGEKLFF
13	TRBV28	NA	CAIRTGGGYGYTF
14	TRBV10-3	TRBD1	CAIRDRGSYNEQFF
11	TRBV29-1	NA	CSVGSSETQYF
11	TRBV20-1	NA	CSARVTFEQFF
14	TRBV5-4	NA	CASSLKGHTGELFF
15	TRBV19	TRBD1	CASSPGQGYSGELFF
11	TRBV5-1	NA	CASSFVDEQFF
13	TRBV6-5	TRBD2	CASSAGRGREQFF
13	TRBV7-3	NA	CASSLVYGDTQYF
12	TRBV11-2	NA	CASSRSQETQYF
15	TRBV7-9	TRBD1	CASSPRQGHNYGYTF
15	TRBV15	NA	CATSRDGQGIVEQYF
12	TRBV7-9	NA	CASRGEGDTQYF
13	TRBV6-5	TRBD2	CASRSSGGYEQYF
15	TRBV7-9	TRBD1	CASSLEQGVGQPQHF
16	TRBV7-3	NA	CASSSWPSQSYNEQFF
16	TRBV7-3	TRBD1	CASSLAHPGTGSEQYF
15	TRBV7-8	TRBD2	CASSPRLAGTGELFF
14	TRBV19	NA	CASNGQNSNQPQHF
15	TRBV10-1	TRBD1	CARGTGTRSVYEQYF
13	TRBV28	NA	CASTSGLNTEAFF
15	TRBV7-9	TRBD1	CASSPGGSAGNTIYF
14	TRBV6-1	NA	CASTDSLVGNTIYF
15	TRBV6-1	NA	CASSSGGAGANVLTF
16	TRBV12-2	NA	CASRLLMGCSNQPQHF
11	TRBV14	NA	CASSQGGLQFF
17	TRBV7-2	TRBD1	CASSLGGTGGWNYGYTF
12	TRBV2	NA	CASSERGDGYTF
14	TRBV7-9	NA	CASSLMGRDTEAFF
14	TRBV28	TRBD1	CASSPMTGADTQYF
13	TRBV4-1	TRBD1	CASRDRGPGELFF
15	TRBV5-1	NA	CASSLWAVSNQPQHF